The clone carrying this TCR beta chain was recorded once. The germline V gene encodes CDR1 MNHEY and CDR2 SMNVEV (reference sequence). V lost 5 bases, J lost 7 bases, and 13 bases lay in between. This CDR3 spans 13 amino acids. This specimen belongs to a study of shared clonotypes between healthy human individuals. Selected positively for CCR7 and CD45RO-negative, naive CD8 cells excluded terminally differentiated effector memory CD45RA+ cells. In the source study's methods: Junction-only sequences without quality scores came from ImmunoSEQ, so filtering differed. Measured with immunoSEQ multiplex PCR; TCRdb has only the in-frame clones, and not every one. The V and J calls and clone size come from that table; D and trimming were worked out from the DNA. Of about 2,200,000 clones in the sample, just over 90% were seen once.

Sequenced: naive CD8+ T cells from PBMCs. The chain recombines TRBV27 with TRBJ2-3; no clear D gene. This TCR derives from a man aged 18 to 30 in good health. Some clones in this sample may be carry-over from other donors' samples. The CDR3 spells CASSPDSGHTQYF. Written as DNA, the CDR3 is TGTGCCAGCAGTCCAGATTCCGGGCATACGCAGTATTTT.